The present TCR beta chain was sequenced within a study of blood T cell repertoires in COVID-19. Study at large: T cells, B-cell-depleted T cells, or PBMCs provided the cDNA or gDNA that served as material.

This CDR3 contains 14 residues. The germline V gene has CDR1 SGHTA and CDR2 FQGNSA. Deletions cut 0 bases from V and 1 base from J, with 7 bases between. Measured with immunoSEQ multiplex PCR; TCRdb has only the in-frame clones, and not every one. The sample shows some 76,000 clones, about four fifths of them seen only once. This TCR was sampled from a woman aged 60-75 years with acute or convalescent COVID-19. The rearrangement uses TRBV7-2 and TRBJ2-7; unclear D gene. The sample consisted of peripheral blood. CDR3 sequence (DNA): TGTGCCAGCAGCTTAGCTGGCAGATCCTACGAGCAGTACTTC. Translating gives CASSLAGRSYEQYF.